Shown below are 18 T cell receptor beta chains from a single sample sequenced in a study of human T cells and chemical hapten exposure. TCRdb independently ran MiXCR on the RACE reads; one entry per CDR3 protein. In the table there are roughly 60,000 distinct CDR3 sequences, approximately 6.7% of which are singletons. Described time point: pre-sensitization, week 0. The treatment here: therapeutic diphenylcyclopropenone sensitization with weekly scalp DPC. The source material was whole blood, sampled in connection with sensitization to the hapten diphenylcyclopropenone (DPC). The receptors stem from a woman aged 25 to 39 with alopecia areata. Some clones in this sample may be carry-over from other donors' samples.

In regard to this clonotype: This sequence may be a read error, since a much larger clone differs from it by one base. This sequence joins TRBV12-3 or TRBV12-4 and TRBJ2-1; 7 bases align to TRBD1. The CDR3 consists of 14 residues. Trimming took 6 bases from V and 2 from J; bases not matched to a gene: 4. The CDR3 coding sequence is TGTGCCAGCAGGTCCGGGACAGCCTACAATGAGCAGTTCTTC. This codes for CASRSGTAYNEQFF.

The genes are TRBV6-6 and TRBJ1-5; 9 bases match TRBD1. The assigned J gene may be wrong: the sequence end matches TRBJ2-3 better. The CDR3 consists of 16 residues. Germline CDR1 is MNHNY and CDR2 is SVGAGI (reference sequence). The DNA of the CDR3 is TGTGCCAGCAGTGAGGGACAGGGTCGGAGCAATCAGCCCCAGTATTTT. It encodes CASSEGQGRSNQPQYF.

This clonotype was seen many times. The chain is built from TRBV11-2 and TRBJ1-1; D unclear. This CDR3 is built from 13 residues. Trimming left V 0 bases short and J 6 bases short, with 8 bases between. Germline CDR1 is SGHAT and CDR2 is FQNNGV. The CDR3 DNA is TGTGCCAGCAGCTTAGAGGGCGACGCTGAAGCTTTCTTT. Translating it yields CASSLEGDAEAFF.

This clonotype appeared many times. The rearrangement links TRBV29-1 to TRBJ2-3, with 11 positions matching TRBD1. Unmatched junction bases numbered 2, after V lost 6 bases and J lost 3 bases. CDR3 size: 13 residues. The germline V gene encodes CDR1 SQVTM and CDR2 ANQGSEA. The DNA of the CDR3 is TGCAGCGTGGGGACAGGGGGAACAGATACGCAGTATTTT. This translates into CSVGTGGTDTQYF.

CDR3 nucleotide sequence: TGTGCCAGCAGTTCACAGGGGAGCGATCAGCCCCAGCATTTT. This gives the protein CASSSQGSDQPQHF. The genes are TRBV5-4 and TRBJ1-5; 7 positions agree with TRBD1. The CDR3 sequence is 14 residues long. Germline V gene data show CDR1 as SGHNT and CDR2 as YYREEE (reference sequence). J lost 5 bases, V lost 5 bases, and 7 bases had no gene match.

This clonotype has a count of ten or more. The chain couples TRBV6-5 to TRBJ2-2; perhaps TRBD2 as D (6 bases). Germline V gives CDR1 MNHEY, CDR2 SVGAGI. Trimming removed 1 base from V and 6 bases from J, with 6 bases in between. CDR3 length: 13 residues. This chain's CDR3 is CASSYWGAGELFF. The CDR3 region has the DNA TGTGCCAGCAGTTACTGGGGGGCCGGGGAGCTGTTTTTT.

The chain couples TRBV10-3 to TRBJ1-6; maybe TRBD1 (6 bases). Trimming shortened V by 6 bases and J by 11 bases, and 11 bases separated the two germline ends. This CDR3 is 12 amino acids long. Germline V lookup: CDR1 ENHRY, CDR2 SYGVKD. The CDR3 reads CAIRAGEAPLHF. The DNA of the CDR3 is TGTGCCATCAGAGCAGGGGAGGCACCCCTCCACTTT.

This clonotype has a handful of counts. The genes are TRBV13 and TRBJ2-1; 11 nucleotides align to TRBD2. The germline V gene encodes CDR1 PRHDT and CDR2 FYEKMQ (reference sequence). The CDR3 loop spans 16 amino acids. The CDR3 sequence is CATGTSGTTYYNEQFF. The CDR3 region has the DNA TGTGCGACCGGGACTAGCGGTACCACCTACTACAATGAGCAGTTCTTC.

Ten or more counts support this clonotype. The V call is TRBV20-1, the J call TRBJ1-2; no clear D gene. The V gene lost 0 bases and the J gene lost 1 base, with 9 bases spanning the gap. CDR1 and CDR2 (germline): DFQATT, SNEGSKA (reference sequence). The CDR3 totals 14 residues. CDR3 sequence reads: CSARDRRFNYGYTF. CDR3 bases: TGCAGTGCTAGAGACAGGCGGTTTAACTATGGCTACACCTTC.

This clonotype was observed at least ten times. This rearrangement joins TRBV29-1 to TRBJ1-5; D perhaps matches TRBD1 (6 bases). CDR3 length: 15 residues. V lost 7 bases and J 3 bases, leaving 19 bases between the germline ends. Germline CDR1 and CDR2: SQVTM and ANQGSEA. The CDR3 nucleotides are TGCAGCGCCGGAGGGGGGGTAGGGTCCAATCAGCCCCAGCATTTT. Protein product: CSAGGGVGSNQPQHF.

This clonotype has a count of ten or more. This sequence joins TRBV29-1 and TRBJ2-7, with TRBD1 matching over 11 bases. Looked up from germline, CDR1 is SQVTM and CDR2 is ANQGSEA. V was pared by 4 bases and J by 5 bases, with 13 bases of the junction left unmatched. The CDR3 spans 16 residues. This CDR3 reads CSVAGAPGQGVHEQYF. The CDR3 DNA sequence: TGCAGCGTTGCTGGGGCACCGGGACAGGGGGTTCACGAGCAGTACTTC.

On this clonotype itself: A much larger clone differs by one base, so this may be a read error. The chain couples TRBV29-1 to TRBJ2-7; no definite D call. The CDR3 is 13 residues long. Germline-derived CDR1 and CDR2 are SQVTM and ANQGSEA. The CDR3, as DNA: TGCGGCTACGAAGACCCGGCCTCCTACGAGCAGTACTTC. Translating gives CGYEDPASYEQYF.

This clonotype was seen ten or more times. The CDR3 coding sequence is TGCGCCAGCAGCTTGCGTCTAGCGGGGGGTATTTCGTACGAGCAGTACTTC. It encodes CASSLRLAGGISYEQYF. The rearrangement joins TRBV5-1 to TRBJ2-7; TRBD2 aligns across 11 bases. The CDR3 covers 17 residues. V shed 1 base, J shed 4 bases, and the junction held 10 bases outside the gene matches. Germline V gene lookup returns CDR1 SGHRS and CDR2 YFSETQ.

In this sample, this clonotype turned up many times. J is TRBJ2-1 and V is TRBV12-5, with D perhaps matching TRBD2 (6 bases). The germline CDR1 and CDR2 sequences are LGHNT and FRNRAP. The CDR3 spans 15 residues. V was clipped by 6 bases and J by 6 bases, with 18 bases between them. The CDR3 loop reads CASGPRPGEANEQFF. The CDR3, as DNA: TGTGCTAGTGGCCCGAGACCGGGGGAGGCCAATGAGCAGTTCTTC.

The chain couples TRBV20-1 to TRBJ1-1; TRBD1 might be the D (5 bases). CDR3 length: 15 residues. Trimming pared 3 bases from V and 4 bases from J, leaving 18 bases between. Germline V CDR1 and CDR2: DFQATT, SNEGSKA (reference sequence). The DNA of the CDR3 is TGCAGTGCTAGCCTCCAACCTGCCGGGGGCACTGAAGCTTTCTTT. This sequence encodes CSASLQPAGGTEAFF.

This clonotype occurred a few times. The J gene is TRBJ2-3, the V gene TRBV3-1; the D gene is possibly TRBD2 (7 bases). This CDR3 is built from 17 residues. Germline CDR1 and CDR2: LGHDT and YNNKEL (reference sequence). V was cut by 0 bases and J by 1 base, with 14 bases left in between. The CDR3: CASSQDLGGGGTDTQYF. The CDR3 nucleotides read TGTGCCAGCAGCCAAGATCTTGGCGGGGGCGGCACAGATACGCAGTATTTT.

This clonotype appeared many times. V usage is TRBV12-3 or TRBV12-4 and J usage is TRBJ1-5; 8 bases line up with TRBD1. J was trimmed by 0 bases and V by 6 bases; bases with no gene match: 7. There are 16 residues in the CDR3. This chain's CDR3 is CASREGTGASNQPQHF. CDR3 sequence (DNA): TGTGCCAGCAGAGAAGGGACAGGAGCTAGCAATCAGCCCCAGCATTTT.

This clonotype was seen a handful of times. The rearrangement joins TRBV29-1 to TRBJ1-1; possibly TRBD1 for D (5 bases). Germline-derived CDR1 and CDR2 are SQVTM and ANQGSEA. CDR3 length: 13 amino acids. Trimming shortened V by 4 bases and J by 4 bases, and 13 bases separated the two germline ends. The CDR3 sequence is CSVVPGRSTEAFF. CDR3 nucleotides: TGCAGCGTTGTACCGGGACGAAGCACTGAAGCTTTCTTT. The whole variable domain, filled in from reference TRBV29-1 and TRBJ1-1, reads SAVISQKPSRDICQRGTSLTIQCQVDSQVTMMFWYRQQPGQSLTLIATANQGSEATYESGFVIDKFPISRPNLTFSTLTVSNMSPEDSSIYLCSVVPGRSTEAFFGQGTRLTVV.